Here is one TCR beta chain with its context. Its antigen is not known. The CDR3 covers 14 residues. Germline CDR1 is GTSNPN and CDR2 is SVGIG (reference sequence). Trimming stripped 4 bases from V and 3 bases from J, with 13 bases between. The TCR cDNA carried a universal primer site and UMIs from 5'RACE template switching. TCRdb independently ran MiXCR on the 5' RACE reads; one entry per CDR3 protein. The repertoire has approximately 170,000 distinct CDR3 sequences, 9.5% to 12% of them found once; the top ten carry 30% to 45%. The data derive from a study of T cells after yellow fever vaccination. Findings of the study overall: Among primary-vaccination clones, most reappeared after the booster, at roughly 96% for CD4 and 85% to 90% for CD8. One caveat is that FACS-sorted repertoires could contain abundant clonotypes contaminating from the bulk population.

The TCR sequence derives from a man aged 18 to 29 who received the YFV17D yellow fever vaccine. Sample: CD8+ T cells sorted from PBMCs, taken 15 days after the yellow fever booster vaccination. This chain joins TRBV30 and TRBJ2-4; a weak D match, TRBD2 (5 bases). CDR3 in amino acids: CAWMEAGGKNIQYF. The CDR3 bases are TGTGCCTGGATGGAGGCAGGCGGCAAAAACATTCAGTACTTC. Variable domain in full (rest from reference TRBV30 and TRBJ2-4): SQTIHQWPATLVQPVGSPLSLECTVEGTSNPNLYWYRQAAGRGLQLLFYSVGIGQISSEVPQNLSASRPQDRQFILSSKKLLLSDSGFYLCAWMEAGGKNIQYFGAGTRLSVL.